Given below is one TCR beta chain in context. Its target is unknown. These data come from a study of CD8 T cells in ankylosing spondylitis. The V end was cut by 4 bases, the J end by 0 bases, with 7 bases between. This CDR3 has 13 amino acids. The germline V gene has CDR1 MDHEN and CDR2 SYDVKM. Study results and caveats: Disease-linked clones, CD8+, were relatively rare in peripheral blood. A TCR beta motif made of roughly eight highly homologous variants seemed typical of ankylosing spondylitis blood. Several of the motif variants were reported before in synovial fluid and blood from reactive arthritis. Matched ankylosing spondylitis synovial fluid reportedly showed significant enrichment of disease-linked clones.

The TCR beta libraries were generated through quantitative 5'-RACE incorporating molecular barcodes. TCRdb ran MiXCR on the 5' RACE reads and lists one entry per CDR3 protein. The sample yields approximately 550,000 distinct CDR3 sequences, roughly an eighth seen once. Sequenced input: blood, either unsorted or a sorted T cell fraction (not recorded which). The receptor comes from a male donor with ankylosing spondylitis. The chain couples TRBV28 to TRBJ2-7, with D unclear. The CDR3 protein is CASSSWSSYEQYF. The CDR3 coding sequence is TGTGCCAGCAGTTCCTGGAGCTCCTACGAGCAGTACTTC.